A selection of T cell receptor beta chains follows, all from one sample in a study of blood T cell repertoires in COVID-19. Assay: immunoSEQ multiplex PCR; the TCRdb copy retains only in-frame clones and omits some. The table records about 18,000 clones, 87% of them present only once. The specimen sequenced was peripheral blood. Source of these receptors: a man aged 45 to 65 with active COVID-19. Both conserved end residues are trimmed from each CDR3.

TRBJ2-1,TRBV19,ASSAEGTSGRVGYNEQF
TRBJ2-2,TRBV24-1,ATSGTSDTGELF
TRBJ2-3,TRBV6-2/TRBV6-3,ASSYSIETSGWIRSTDTQY
TRBJ2-1,TRBV11-2,ASSSGLAGVREQF
TRBJ2-1,TRBV12-1,ASSPSLAVSSYNEQF
TRBJ2-7,TRBV9,ASRRGDRGLGEQY
TRBJ2-3,TRBV27,ARPGVDTQY
TRBJ1-2,TRBV7-9,ASSSGRAREGYT
TRBJ1-2,TRBV19,ASSTKTGGNYGYT
TRBJ1-4,TRBV6-5,ASSRGGEKLF
TRBJ1-4,TRBV6-5,ASQANHNEKLF
TRBJ2-6,TRBV18,ASSPGGANVLT
TRBJ1-2,TRBV6-4,ASSHQGSYGYT
TRBJ1-5,TRBV6-5,ASTRTGGNQPQH
TRBJ1-5,TRBV6-2/TRBV6-3,ASSPGGVVNQPQH
TRBJ1-4,TRBV3-1/TRBV3-2,ASSHVHGLTNEKLF
TRBJ2-7,TRBV10-2,ASSEIPGLAGDNEQY
TRBJ2-1,TRBV28,ASSSTGLAGGGQF
TRBJ1-2,TRBV9,ASSARYGGYT
TRBJ2-7,TRBV18,ASSQSVGLAVPRPLYEQY
TRBJ2-3,TRBV11-1,ASSFSLSTDTQY
TRBJ2-1,TRBV20-1,SASLGSYNEQF
TRBJ2-7,TRBV11-3,ASSSGDRAYEQY
TRBJ2-1,TRBV27,ASKTVASRNNEQF
TRBJ2-2,TRBV7-2,ASSRGRGRNTGELF
TRBJ2-7,TRBV4-1,ASSQFQAGGPLEQY
TRBJ2-5,TRBV2,ASSFTTGGETQY
TRBJ1-5,TRBV6-2/TRBV6-3,ASSTTGRNQPQH
TRBJ2-7,TRBV11-2,ASSLDAITYEQY
TRBJ2-7,TRBV4-2,ASSQEGSSPGLDEQY
TRBJ1-4,TRBV18,ASSPRGEKLF
TRBJ2-2,TRBV27,ASSLRPPQGTNTGELF
TRBJ1-2,TRBV11-2,ASSPGQNYGYT
TRBJ1-2,TRBV29-1,SVEEGTGYGYT
TRBJ2-1,TRBV2,ASIRSGRYNEQF
TRBJ2-7,TRBV5-4,ASSPTGGRDEQY
TRBJ1-1,TRBV28,ASSQTYRYDMNTEAF
TRBJ2-7,TRBV6-2/TRBV6-3,ASSYPTKSYEQY
TRBJ2-2,TRBV5-6,ASSPRQARAWELF
TRBJ2-7,TRBV6-1,ASSESPGSYEQY
TRBJ2-3,TRBV19,ASSPSTDTQY
TRBJ2-1,TRBV7-2,ASSLGFFTSSYNEQF
TRBJ1-2,TRBV7-2,ASSFFLTGEYGYT
TRBJ2-7,TRBV5-5,ASSLSTGSSYEQY
TRBJ1-5,TRBV6-2/TRBV6-3,ASSTGQGFNQPQH
TRBJ1-5,TRBV18,ASSPGGGANQPQH
TRBJ2-7,TRBV7-2,ASSALAGPAPRY
TRBJ2-3,TRBV29-1,SVDPGSDTQY
TRBJ1-2,TRBV16,ASSPRDSGGYT
TRBJ2-2,TRBV3-1/TRBV3-2,ASSLGTLTGELF
TRBJ2-1,TRBV9,ASSVGRLADNEQF
TRBJ2-3,TRBV6-4,ASSSLAGGDTQY
TRBJ2-7,TRBV19,ASSIDQGYDEQY
TRBJ2-2,TRBV4-1,ASNPGLATKTNTGELF
TRBJ2-1,TRBV11-2,ASSPTRLAGVNEQF
TRBJ1-1,TRBV5-4,ASSQDRWNTEAF
TRBJ2-5,TRBV11-2,ASSTKGTGSFLETQY